This is a list of T cell receptor beta chains from one sample in a study of shared clonotypes between healthy human individuals. The table came from immunoSEQ multiplex PCR; TCRdb's copy has only in-frame clones and leaves some out. This table has 1.4 million or so clones, around 98.5% appearing once. The sequenced material came from naive CD4+ T cells sorted from blood. All receptors come from a man under 40 in good health. CDR3s include the opening cysteine and the closing phenylalanine or tryptophan. Each record gives: CDR3 protein, CDR3 DNA, V gene, J gene, clone size, D gene, CDR3 length. A D gene is named only where the DNA matches it firmly. Clone size is not always given. Where it is, it says once, few, many or a class for expanded clones.

CDR3: CASGLGQGGFPGELFF
DNA: TGTGCTAGTGGTTTGGGCCAGGGGGGATTCCCCGGGGAGCTGTTTTTT
V: TRBV12-5
J: TRBJ2-2
size: NA
D: NA
length: 16

CDR3: CASSLTEYGYTF
DNA: TGTGCCAGCAGCTTAACTGAATATGGCTACACCTTC
V: TRBV13
J: TRBJ1-2
size: NA
D: NA
length: 12

CDR3: CASSRWETSGSYNEQFF
DNA: TGCGCCAGCAGCCGCTGGGAGACTAGCGGGTCCTACAATGAGCAGTTCTTC
V: TRBV4-3
J: TRBJ2-1
size: NA
D: TRBD2
length: 17

CDR3: CASSLVTEAFF
DNA: TGTGCCAGCAGCCTGGTCACTGAAGCTTTCTTT
V: TRBV11-2
J: TRBJ1-1
size: NA
D: NA
length: 11

CDR3: CASELRDFTGELFF
DNA: TGTGCCAGCGAACTCCGGGATTTCACCGGGGAGCTGTTTTTT
V: TRBV2
J: TRBJ2-2
size: NA
D: NA
length: 14

CDR3: CASSSAPGSDKFF
DNA: TGCGCCAGCAGCTCGGCCCCGGGTAGCGACAAGTTCTTC
V: TRBV5-1
J: TRBJ2-1
size: once
D: NA
length: 13

CDR3: CASSLSLNYGYTF
DNA: TGTGCCAGCAGTTTATCTTTAAACTATGGCTACACCTTC
V: TRBV27
J: TRBJ1-2
size: NA
D: NA
length: 13

CDR3: CASSPSRPELTEKQYF
DNA: TGTGCCAGCTCACCAAGTAGGCCGGAACTTACGGAGAAGCAGTACTTC
V: TRBV18
J: TRBJ2-7
size: NA
D: NA
length: 16

CDR3: CATSRERTDSSPDTIYF
DNA: TGTGCCACCAGCAGAGAGAGGACAGACTCTTCGCCAGACACCATATATTTT
V: TRBV15
J: TRBJ1-3
size: NA
D: NA
length: 17

CDR3: CAWSRDVEYEQYF
DNA: TGTGCCTGGAGCCGGGACGTTGAATACGAGCAGTACTTC
V: TRBV30
J: TRBJ2-7
size: NA
D: NA
length: 13

CDR3: CASSREFSTDTQYF
DNA: TGCGCCAGCAGCCGGGAGTTTAGCACAGATACGCAGTATTTT
V: TRBV5-1
J: TRBJ2-3
size: NA
D: NA
length: 14

CDR3: CASSRGLGTEAFF
DNA: TGTGCCAGCAGCAGGGGGTTAGGGACTGAAGCTTTCTTT
V: TRBV7-6
J: TRBJ1-1
size: NA
D: NA
length: 13

CDR3: CAIGLAGGELFF
DNA: TGTGCCATCGGACTAGCAGGGGGGGAGCTGTTTTTT
V: TRBV10-3
J: TRBJ2-2
size: NA
D: TRBD2
length: 12

CDR3: CASSPVAVYSYNEQFF
DNA: TGTGCCAGCAGTCCAGTAGCGGTTTACTCCTACAATGAGCAGTTCTTC
V: TRBV28
J: TRBJ2-1
size: NA
D: NA
length: 16

CDR3: CASSLARTTMNTEAFF
DNA: TGTGCCAGCAGCTTAGCCAGGACGACTATGAACACTGAAGCTTTCTTT
V: TRBV11-2
J: TRBJ1-1
size: NA
D: NA
length: 16

CDR3: CASSYKASGSRETQYF
DNA: TGTGCCAGCAGTTATAAGGCTAGCGGGAGTAGAGAGACCCAGTACTTC
V: TRBV6-5
J: TRBJ2-5
size: NA
D: TRBD2
length: 16

CDR3: CASSLSGVSYEQYF
DNA: TGTGCCAGCAGCTTATCTGGGGTCTCCTACGAGCAGTACTTC
V: TRBV11-3
J: TRBJ2-7
size: NA
D: NA
length: 14

CDR3: CATSREGSSGNTIYF
DNA: TGTGCCACCAGCAGAGAAGGTTCCTCTGGAAACACCATATATTTT
V: TRBV15
J: TRBJ1-3
size: NA
D: NA
length: 15

CDR3: CASSVMGLGTGLDEQFF
DNA: TGTGCCAGCAGCGTAATGGGTCTTGGGACAGGTTTGGATGAGCAGTTCTTC
V: TRBV9
J: TRBJ2-1
size: NA
D: TRBD1
length: 17

CDR3: CASCLAASTDTQYF
DNA: TGTGCCAGCTGCCTAGCTGCTAGCACAGATACGCAGTATTTT
V: TRBV6-1
J: TRBJ2-3
size: NA
D: NA
length: 14

CDR3: CASSGTRWGSVTGNEQFF
DNA: TGTGCCAGCAGTGGGACTAGATGGGGCTCGGTGACGGGCAATGAGCAGTTCTTC
V: TRBV2
J: TRBJ2-1
size: NA
D: TRBD2
length: 18

CDR3: CASSRDRGSTEAFF
DNA: TGTGCCAGCAGCAGGGACAGGGGGTCAACTGAAGCTTTCTTT
V: TRBV6-5
J: TRBJ1-1
size: NA
D: TRBD1
length: 14

CDR3: CASSLRQGDYEQYF
DNA: TGTGCCAGCAGCTTGAGACAGGGGGATTACGAGCAGTACTTC
V: TRBV7-2
J: TRBJ2-7
size: once
D: TRBD1
length: 14

CDR3: CASSSLEGDAAYNEQFF
DNA: TGTGCCAGCAGCTCATTAGAGGGGGACGCGGCCTACAATGAGCAGTTCTTC
V: TRBV11-2
J: TRBJ2-1
size: NA
D: NA
length: 17

CDR3: CARSNRPARGRRRRETQYF
DNA: TGTGCCAGAAGCAACCGCCCGGCCCGCGGGAGGCGGAGGCGGGAGACCCAGTACTTC
V: TRBV5-3
J: TRBJ2-5
size: NA
D: TRBD2
length: 19

CDR3: CASSFQARQPQHF
DNA: TGTGCCAGCAGTTTTCAGGCACGTCAGCCCCAGCATTTT
V: TRBV6-5
J: TRBJ1-5
size: NA
D: NA
length: 13

CDR3: CATSSALAGRGKETQYF
DNA: TGTGCCACCTCATCGGCACTAGCGGGCCGGGGAAAAGAGACCCAGTACTTC
V: TRBV27
J: TRBJ2-5
size: NA
D: TRBD2
length: 17

CDR3: CASSLSSGAGNTIYF
DNA: TGTGCCAGCAGCTTGTCTTCAGGGGCTGGAAACACCATATATTTT
V: TRBV5-5
J: TRBJ1-3
size: NA
D: NA
length: 15

CDR3: CASSAPETGNTEAFF
DNA: TGTGCCAGCAGTGCGCCCGAGACAGGGAACACTGAAGCTTTCTTT
V: TRBV28
J: TRBJ1-1
size: NA
D: NA
length: 15

CDR3: CASSLGTNYGYTF
DNA: TGTGCCAGCAGCTTAGGCACAAACTATGGCTACACCTTC
V: TRBV7-2
J: TRBJ1-2
size: NA
D: NA
length: 13

CDR3: CASRSGGNTGELFF
DNA: TGCGCCAGCAGATCTGGGGGAAACACCGGGGAGCTGTTTTTT
V: TRBV5-1
J: TRBJ2-2
size: NA
D: NA
length: 14

CDR3: CAWSVIQNTGELFF
DNA: TGTGCCTGGAGTGTAATACAGAACACCGGGGAGCTGTTTTTT
V: TRBV30
J: TRBJ2-2
size: once
D: NA
length: 14

CDR3: CASSPIAGGWQFF
DNA: TGTGCCAGCTCACCAATAGCGGGAGGCTGGCAGTTCTTC
V: TRBV18
J: TRBJ2-1
size: NA
D: TRBD2
length: 13

CDR3: CASTRGGPRNEQFF
DNA: TGTGCCAGCACCCGAGGAGGGCCAAGGAATGAGCAGTTCTTC
V: TRBV11-2
J: TRBJ2-1
size: NA
D: NA
length: 14

CDR3: CASSLLTGTTEAFF
DNA: TGTGCCAGCAGTTTGTTGACAGGGACCACTGAAGCTTTCTTT
V: TRBV28
J: TRBJ1-1
size: NA
D: TRBD1
length: 14

CDR3: CASSDSRSANYGYTF
DNA: TGTGCCAGCTCAGACAGCCGCTCCGCTAACTATGGCTACACCTTC
V: TRBV18
J: TRBJ1-2
size: NA
D: NA
length: 15

CDR3: CASSRTGGDQPQHF
DNA: TGTGCCAGCTCGCGTACGGGTGGTGATCAGCCCCAGCATTTT
V: TRBV18
J: TRBJ1-5
size: NA
D: NA
length: 14

CDR3: CASSQSGTSEYEQYF
DNA: TGCGCCAGCAGTCAATCCGGGACATCGGAGTACGAGCAGTACTTC
V: TRBV23-1
J: TRBJ2-7
size: NA
D: NA
length: 15

CDR3: CAVGRSQETQYF
DNA: TGTGCCGTCGGGAGATCACAAGAGACCCAGTACTTC
V: TRBV2
J: TRBJ2-5
size: once
D: NA
length: 12

CDR3: CASSPRGAEGTEAFF
DNA: TGTGCCAGCAGCCCGAGGGGGGCCGAAGGGACTGAAGCTTTCTTT
V: TRBV9
J: TRBJ1-1
size: NA
D: NA
length: 15

CDR3: CAWSKSSEAFF
DNA: TGTGCCTGGAGTAAGTCTAGTGAAGCTTTCTTT
V: TRBV30
J: TRBJ1-1
size: NA
D: NA
length: 11

CDR3: CASSVGPIGRGETQYF
DNA: TGTGCCAGCAGCGTAGGTCCTATCGGGAGGGGAGAGACCCAGTACTTC
V: TRBV9
J: TRBJ2-5
size: NA
D: TRBD2
length: 16

CDR3: CASSAQETGELFF
DNA: TGTGCCAGCAGTGCACAGGAGACCGGGGAGCTGTTTTTT
V: TRBV6-1
J: TRBJ2-2
size: NA
D: NA
length: 13

CDR3: CASSLRGFGGYTF
DNA: TGTGCCAGCAGTTTACGGGGGTTTGGTGGCTACACCTTC
V: TRBV27
J: TRBJ1-2
size: NA
D: NA
length: 13

CDR3: CASNNPGTSGQETQYF
DNA: TGTGCCAGCAACAACCCGGGGACTAGCGGACAAGAGACCCAGTACTTC
V: TRBV5-5
J: TRBJ2-5
size: once
D: TRBD2
length: 16

CDR3: CASSLVAGGTGEQFF
DNA: TGTGCCAGCAGCTTAGTAGCGGGAGGAACTGGTGAGCAGTTCTTC
V: TRBV7-8
J: TRBJ2-1
size: NA
D: TRBD2
length: 15

CDR3: CASRKEAGTYNEQFF
DNA: TGTGCCAGTAGAAAGGAGGCGGGAACCTACAATGAGCAGTTCTTC
V: TRBV19
J: TRBJ2-1
size: once
D: NA
length: 15

CDR3: CASSPNYEQYF
DNA: TGTGCCAGCTCACCGAACTACGAGCAGTACTTC
V: TRBV18
J: TRBJ2-7
size: NA
D: NA
length: 11

CDR3: CASSYSTGILTYEQYF
DNA: TGTGCCAGCAGTTACTCGACAGGGATACTCACCTACGAGCAGTACTTC
V: TRBV6-5
J: TRBJ2-7
size: NA
D: TRBD1
length: 16

CDR3: CASQRGDGYEAFF
DNA: TGTGCCAGCCAGAGAGGGGACGGGTATGAAGCTTTCTTT
V: TRBV5-5
J: TRBJ1-1
size: NA
D: NA
length: 13

CDR3: CASSFLRQRLSYNEQFF
DNA: TGTGCCAGCAGTTTCCTTCGCCAGCGGCTCTCCTACAATGAGCAGTTCTTC
V: TRBV2
J: TRBJ2-1
size: NA
D: NA
length: 17

CDR3: CASSEQPRSTDTQYF
DNA: TGTGCCAGCAGTGAACAGCCCCGCAGCACAGATACGCAGTATTTT
V: TRBV6-1
J: TRBJ2-3
size: NA
D: NA
length: 15

CDR3: CASRKGQVWETQYF
DNA: TGTGCCAGCCGGAAGGGTCAAGTCTGGGAGACCCAGTACTTC
V: TRBV5-8
J: TRBJ2-5
size: NA
D: NA
length: 14

CDR3: CASSSTSGELPNTGELFF
DNA: TGTGCCAGCAGCTCGACTAGCGGGGAGCTCCCGAACACCGGGGAGCTGTTTTTT
V: TRBV5-6
J: TRBJ2-2
size: NA
D: TRBD2
length: 18

CDR3: CASSLGGDGNQPQHF
DNA: TGTGCCAGCAGCTTAGGAGGGGATGGCAATCAGCCCCAGCATTTT
V: TRBV7-2
J: TRBJ1-5
size: NA
D: NA
length: 15

CDR3: CASSINSQPQHF
DNA: TGTGCCAGCAGTATCAATTCGCAGCCCCAGCATTTT
V: TRBV28
J: TRBJ1-5
size: NA
D: NA
length: 12